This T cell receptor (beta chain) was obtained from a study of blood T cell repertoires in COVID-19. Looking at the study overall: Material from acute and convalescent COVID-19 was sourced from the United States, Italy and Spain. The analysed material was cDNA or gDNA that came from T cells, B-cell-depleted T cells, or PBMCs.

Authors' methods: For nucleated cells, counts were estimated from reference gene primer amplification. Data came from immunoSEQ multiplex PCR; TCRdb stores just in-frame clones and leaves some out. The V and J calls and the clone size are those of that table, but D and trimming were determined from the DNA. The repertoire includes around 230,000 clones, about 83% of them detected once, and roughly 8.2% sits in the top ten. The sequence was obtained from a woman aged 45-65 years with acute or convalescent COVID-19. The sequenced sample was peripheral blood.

CDR3 protein: CASNNFSYEQYF. CDR3 DNA sequence: TGCGCCAGCAATAACTTTTCCTACGAGCAGTACTTC. The rearrangement joins TRBV5-1 to TRBJ2-7; D is unclear. This CDR3 spans 12 amino acids. V shed 6 bases and J shed 1 base, with 8 bases lying between them. Germline CDR1 and CDR2: SGHRS and YFSETQ.